This T cell receptor beta chain derives from a study of blood T cell repertoires in COVID-19. There are 14 residues in the CDR3. V lost 4 bases and J lost 4, with 12 bases in between. Germline CDR1 is SGHRS and CDR2 is YFSETQ. Clones were sequenced by immunoSEQ multiplex PCR, and TCRdb holds only the in-frame ones, with some missing. The table shows 200,000 or so clones, with 80% occurring only once. The sample comprised peripheral blood. The source is a woman aged 65 to 85 with acute or convalescent COVID-19. The gene calls are TRBV5-1 and TRBJ1-3; D is undetermined. The CDR3 region has the DNA TGCGCCAGCAGCCAGGACTCGAGAGGAAACACCATATATTTT. Encoded protein: CASSQDSRGNTIYF.